These T cell receptor beta chains were read from a single sample in a study of monozygotic twins with inflammatory bowel disease. No DNA is given; TCRdb re-called the 5' RACE reads and lists each CDR3 protein once. This sample carries 330,000 or so distinct CDR3 sequences, with roughly 2% going to the ten biggest clones. Sequencing was done on a sample of blood. The receptors were sampled from a human donor with ulcerative colitis or Crohn's disease, or a healthy co-twin of an affected twin (not recorded which). Each CDR3 is given with its conserved first and last residue.

V gene	J gene	CDR3 protein
TRBV28	TRBJ2-7	CASSFAGSREGSEQYF
TRBV12-3/TRBV12-4	TRBJ1-5	CASSPSTGGRNQPQHF
TRBV27	TRBJ1-2	CASSPFPQGMRYGYTF
TRBV14	TRBJ2-3	CASSQELASRLYF
TRBV19	TRBJ1-1	CASRESMNTEAFF
TRBV5-1	TRBJ2-7	CASSDGPKGSYEQYF
TRBV20-1	TRBJ2-2	CSAPDRPTGELFF
TRBV19	TRBJ2-3	CASSPRGFPGTDTQYF
TRBV2	TRBJ2-3	CASSGGGSRSSGQPTDTQYF
TRBV25-1	TRBJ1-4	CASSGGTLGEKLFF
TRBV5-1	TRBJ2-2	CASSSSHPPGTGELFF
TRBV10-3	TRBJ1-6	CAISGEGESPLHF
TRBV6-1	TRBJ1-4	CASSPRLPLGEKLFF
TRBV30	TRBJ2-2	CAWSPFLAAGRGTGELFF
TRBV7-9	TRBJ2-1	CASSLDGGYSYNEQFF
TRBV20-1	TRBJ2-1	CSVVGEYNEQFF
TRBV12-3/TRBV12-4	TRBJ1-4	CASRVSGDREKLFF
TRBV6-4	TRBJ1-1	CASLLTGTEAFF
TRBV29-1	TRBJ2-1	CSVWAPSTSSYNEQFF
TRBV3-1	TRBJ1-1	CASSQLIARTEAFF
TRBV14	TRBJ2-7	CASSRGTSYEQYF
TRBV4-1	TRBJ1-4	CASRSPGQSPRDEKLFF
TRBV14	TRBJ2-1	CASSQDMSGYYNEQFF
TRBV4-1	TRBJ2-2	CASSQNSGQGLPGELFF
TRBV5-1	TRBJ2-5	CASSPPGLAALGTQYF
TRBV6-2/TRBV6-3	TRBJ2-7	CASSFGRTGADEQYF
TRBV7-9	TRBJ2-1	CASRYWSGDEQFF
TRBV9	TRBJ2-2	CASSVPAGDTGELFF
TRBV28	TRBJ1-2	CASSPQDRVRGYTF
TRBV7-2	TRBJ2-1	CASSPEGLRSYNEQFF
TRBV2	TRBJ1-5	CASHIGQGRNQPQHF
TRBV25-1	TRBJ2-5	CASQGRGQDFQETQYF
TRBV5-1	TRBJ2-1	CASSLAGGRFDEQFF
TRBV4-3	TRBJ2-3	CAISEFPGYTQYF
TRBV4-1	TRBJ1-2	CASSQGGDHYYGYTF
TRBV20-1	TRBJ2-4	CSAPLGTGTKNIQYF
TRBV6-1	TRBJ1-2	CANSLWTGSGYTF
TRBV18	TRBJ2-7	CASSPQQGLEQYF
TRBV7-9	TRBJ2-7	CASSPSYGTSVYEQYF
TRBV2	TRBJ1-5	CASSEDSFSNQPQHF
TRBV27	TRBJ2-7	CASTSVGDYEQYF
TRBV7-2	TRBJ2-7	CASSPSSGSSINEQYF
TRBV27	TRBJ2-2	CASGQRENTGELFF
TRBV20-1	TRBJ2-3	CSARDTGTYSTDTQYF
TRBV20-1	TRBJ2-1	CSARDPRGSGRAEQFF
TRBV20-1	TRBJ2-1	CSAREQGNEQFF
TRBV4-1	TRBJ2-2	CASSQFPGNTGELFF
TRBV20-1	TRBJ2-7	CSARAYRDSGTDEQYF
TRBV20-1	TRBJ2-7	CSARYSGRGYEQYF
TRBV7-2	TRBJ2-5	CASSSTGYKQETQYF
TRBV6-5	TRBJ1-2	CASSSRRGAHYFNYGYTF
TRBV5-1	TRBJ2-6	CASTSGHNSGANVLTF
TRBV27	TRBJ2-4	CASKPRTGNQYF
TRBV18	TRBJ2-7	CASGPDSGYEQYF
TRBV30	TRBJ2-3	CAWRMGLAGGADTQYF
TRBV5-6	TRBJ2-2	CASSPGTGAPTGELFF